Below are 19 T cell receptor beta chains sequenced from a single sample in a study of tumor and adjacent non-tumor tissue in lung cancer. TCRbeta libraries were built with three rounds of nested PCR, modified from ARM-PCR. TCRdb recomputed calls from the multiplex PCR reads with MiXCR, one row per CDR3 protein. In the table there are around 75,000 distinct CDR3 sequences, approximately 71% of which are singletons. This sample's RNA came from whole unsorted tissue. This non-tumor lung sample came from over 3 cm beyond the tumor edge. Material for sequencing was distant non-tumor lung tissue. The receptors stem from a woman between 45 and 65 years old with non-small cell lung cancer.

This clonotype was recorded a few times. This may be a read error: a much more frequent sequence differs by one nucleotide. The rearrangement links TRBV20-1 to TRBJ2-1, with 9 bases matching TRBD2. The CDR3 has 13 amino acids. Germline-derived CDR1 and CDR2 are DFQATT and SNEGSKA (reference sequence). The CDR3, as DNA: TGCAATGCTAGCGGGATAATAATCAATGAGCAGTTCTTC. It encodes CNASGIIINEQFF.

Worth noting for this clonotype: A read error is likely, as this CDR3 ends without the conserved phenylalanine or tryptophan. The chain recombines TRBV6-5 with TRBJ2-1, with TRBD1 matching over 8 bases. Per germline, CDR1 MNHEY and CDR2 SVGAGI. The V segment lost 6 bases and the J segment 10 bases; nucleotides outside the gene matches: 5. CDR3 length: 12 amino acids. DNA of the CDR3: TGTGCCAGCAGGGACAGGGTGGACGAGCAGTTCCTC. Protein sequence: CASRDRVDEQFL.

On this clonotype itself: One junction end disagrees with the germline gene, perhaps due to a read error. The chain links TRBV12-3 or TRBV12-4 to TRBJ2-5; no reliable D call. The CDR3 has 14 residues. CDR3 protein: CASSHPGTQETQHF. CDR3 DNA: TGTGCCAGCAGCCACCCCGGAACCCAAGAGACCCAGCACTTC.

This clonotype was seen at least ten times. The V and J genes are TRBV29-1 and TRBJ1-1; no clear D gene. The V gene's germline CDR1 is SQVTM and CDR2 ANQGSEA. The CDR3 covers 12 residues. V was clipped by 4 bases and J by 1 base, with 7 bases between them. CDR3 region: CSVGAQNTEAFF. CDR3 coding DNA: TGCAGCGTTGGGGCGCAGAACACTGAAGCTTTCTTT.

This clonotype was counted only a few times. Possible read error: a much larger clone is one base away. The genes are TRBV29-1 and TRBJ2-3, with 7 positions matching TRBD2. This CDR3 has 15 amino acids. Germline V gives CDR1 SQVTM, CDR2 ANQGSEA. CDR3 amino acids: CSVGVSGQSTDMQYF. The CDR3 DNA sequence: TGCAGCGTTGGGGTTAGCGGGCAAAGCACAGATATGCAGTATTTT.

As to this clonotype: Here the CDR3 omits its conserved ending phenylalanine or tryptophan, so a read error is the likely source. The rearrangement joins TRBV11-2 to TRBJ2-7, with D unclear. CDR3 length: 15 amino acids. Trimming pared 6 bases from V and 1 base from J, leaving 16 bases between. Germline V lookup: CDR1 SGHAT, CDR2 FQNNGV. CDR3 coding DNA: TGTGCCAGCAGTGGAAGAGCAGGTGTGTCCTACGAGCAGTACTGC. This sequence encodes CASSGRAGVSYEQYC.

As for this clonotype: The junction departs from the called germline gene at one end, perhaps through a read error. The chain joins TRBV29-1 to TRBJ2-5; 7 bases line up with TRBD2. CDR1 is SQVTM and CDR2 is ANQGSEA in the germline V gene. The CDR3 is 16 amino acids. The CDR3: CSVAVNSGWVVEIQYF. As DNA, the CDR3 is TGCAGCGTCGCGGTCAATAGCGGGTGGGTTGTGGAGATCCAGTACTTC.

Concerning this clonotype: At one end the junction does not follow the germline gene, possibly because of a read error. This chain links TRBV11-1 with TRBJ2-3, with D tentatively TRBD2 (6 bases). Germline V gene data show CDR1 as SGHAT and CDR2 as FQDESV (reference sequence). The CDR3 covers 14 residues. Written as DNA, the CDR3 is TGTGCCAGTAGCTTAGCGGCCGGGATAGATACGCAGTATTTT. Translation: CASSLAAGIDTQYF.

On this clonotype itself: The junction departs from the called germline gene at one end, perhaps through a read error. V gene TRBV29-1 combines with J gene TRBJ2-1; tentative D call: TRBD2 (6 bases). This CDR3 has 12 amino acids. In germline, CDR1 is SQVTM, CDR2 ANQGSEA. The CDR3 coding sequence is TGCAGCATCGCTAGTGGGAGGTTTGAGAAGTTCTTC. This encodes CSIASGRFEKFF.

In regard to this clonotype: The junction departs from the called germline gene at one end, perhaps through a read error. The chain recombines TRBV20-1 with TRBJ2-6, with D perhaps matching TRBD1 (5 bases). This CDR3 region has 16 residues. Germline CDR1 reads DFQATT; CDR2 reads SNEGSKA (reference sequence). CDR3 region: CRARDGRSAGANVPTF. CDR3 coding DNA: TGCAGAGCTAGAGATGGTAGGAGCGCTGGGGCCAACGTCCCGACTTTC.

As concerns this clonotype: Compared with germline, one end of the junction differs, possibly owing to a read error. The genes are TRBV11-2 and TRBJ2-1; the D gene is possibly TRBD2 (5 bases). The CDR3 sequence is 17 residues long. Germline V gene sequence: CDR1 SGHAT, CDR2 FQNNGV. As DNA, the CDR3 is TGTGTCAGCAGCTTAACAGCTTCTAGTGGGAGTATCAATGAGCAGTTCTTC. Translating gives CVSSLTASSGSINEQFF.

This clonotype showed up just once. A much larger clone differs by one base, so this may be a read error. Without the conserved terminal phenylalanine or tryptophan, this CDR3 likely stems from a read error. This chain joins TRBV4-1 and TRBJ2-1; D is unresolved. With 3 bases removed from V and 4 bases from J, the gap between germline ends came to 16 bases. This CDR3 is built from 16 residues. Germline-derived CDR1 and CDR2 are MGHRA and YSYEKL. Written as DNA, the CDR3 is TGCGCCAGCAGCCAGGATCGTGGTTGGCTTTACAATGAGCAGTTCCTC. Protein sequence: CASSQDRGWLYNEQFL.

On this clonotype: A read error may account for a junction end that differs from germline. The rearrangement links TRBV11-2 to TRBJ2-7; TRBD1 matches at 11 bases. The CDR3 totals 15 residues. CDR1 and CDR2 from the germline V gene are SGHAT and FQNNGV. The CDR3 sequence is CVSSLVGQGAYEQYF. CDR3 DNA: TGTGTCAGCAGCTTAGTTGGACAGGGGGCATACGAGCAGTACTTC.

With respect to this clonotype: This may be a read error, as it is one base from a much larger clone. The CDR3 does not close with the conserved phenylalanine or tryptophan, likely indicating a read error. The chain employs TRBV28 and TRBJ1-1; 7 bases agree with TRBD1. J was trimmed by 3 bases and V by 8 bases; bases with no gene match: 12. The CDR3 extends over 15 amino acids. Germline V gene sequence: CDR1 MDHEN, CDR2 SYDVKM. CDR3 DNA sequence: TGTGCCAGCGGTCTTTCGACAGGGTTCGACACTGAAGCTTTCCTT. Translated: CASGLSTGFDTEAFL.

The DNA of the CDR3 is TGTGCCAACATACTAGCGGGAGTAGGGAATGAGCAGTTCTTC. As protein: CANILAGVGNEQFF. The chain carries TRBV11-1 and TRBJ2-1; TRBD2 aligns across 11 bases. The CDR3 runs 14 residues. V was clipped by 10 bases and J by 7 bases; unmatched bases: 9. Per germline, CDR1 SGHAT and CDR2 FQDESV (reference sequence).

In regard to this clonotype: A much larger clone differs from this one at a single base, so this may be a read error. This chain links TRBV6-2 or TRBV6-3 with TRBJ1-5; perhaps TRBD1 as D (5 bases). CDR1 MNHEY and CDR2 SVGEGT come from the germline V gene. The CDR3 runs 14 residues. V was shortened by 7 bases and J by 8 bases, with 18 bases between the two germline ends. The CDR3, as DNA: TGTGCCAGCATACCTTCGGGGGTAGGCAAGCCCCAGCATTTT. As protein: CASIPSGVGKPQHF.

As concerns this clonotype: One end of the junction is discordant with germline, which a read error may explain. The chain employs TRBV6-2 or TRBV6-3 and TRBJ1-5; D ambiguous. Germline loops: CDR1 MNHEY, CDR2 SVGEGT. The CDR3 extends over 14 amino acids. CDR3 amino acids: CVSSHDGSGKPQHF. The CDR3 DNA is TGTGTCAGCAGTCACGATGGCAGCGGGAAGCCCCAGCATTTT.

This clonotype appeared a few times. A much larger clone differs by one base, so this may be a read error. The chain couples TRBV12-3 or TRBV12-4 to TRBJ2-2, with 9 bases that match TRBD1. V lost 6 bases to trimming and J lost 3 bases; unmatched junction nucleotides: 5. This CDR3 has 15 amino acids. CDR3 in DNA: TGTGCCAGCAGAATCACAGGGGGCGACACCGGGGAGCTGTTTTTT. Translating gives CASRITGGDTGELFF.

Remarks on this clonotype: One base away lies a much larger clone, so this may be a sequencing read error. The chain employs TRBV12-3 or TRBV12-4 and TRBJ1-5; the match to TRBD1 covers 7 bases. The CDR3 runs 16 residues. Trimming took 3 bases from V and 1 from J; bases not matched to a gene: 6. The CDR3 DNA reads as TGTGCCAGCAGTTTCGCAGGGGGGGACAGCAATCAGCCCCAGCATTTT. Translation: CASSFAGGDSNQPQHF.